The next 27 T cell receptor beta chains were all read from a single sample in a study of siplizumab effects on memory and regulatory T cells. TCRdb keeps only in-frame clones here, not all; method: immunoSEQ multiplex PCR. The repertoire consists of about 55,000 clones, with nearly 98% occurring once and the leading ten covering around 0.6%. Sample: naive CD4+ T cells sorted from blood. Every receptor here comes from a human donor in good health.

This rearrangement joins TRBV7-9 to TRBJ2-7; 8 nucleotides match TRBD1. CDR3 size: 15 residues. Germline CDR1 reads SEHNR; CDR2 reads FQNEAQ (reference sequence). With 8 bases clipped from V and 3 bases from J, the junction kept 12 bases outside the gene matches. The CDR3 spells CASGTAGTGFYEQYF. In DNA, the CDR3 is TGTGCCAGCGGAACCGCCGGGACAGGTTTCTACGAGCAGTACTTC.

This chain joins TRBV6-1 and TRBJ2-5; possibly TRBD1 for D (6 bases). Per the germline V gene, CDR1 is MNHNS and CDR2 is SASEGT. The CDR3 runs 15 residues. V gave up 6 bases and J gave up 2 bases, with 16 bases separating them. CDR3 region: CASRRPGQPQETQYF. CDR3 bases: TGTGCCAGCAGACGACCCGGACAGCCTCAAGAGACCCAGTACTTC.

The V gene is TRBV19, the J gene TRBJ2-7, with 12 bases matching TRBD1. The V gene's germline CDR1 is LNHDA and CDR2 SQIVND (reference sequence). The CDR3 length is 14 residues. Trimming cost V 5 bases and J 7 bases; bases outside gene matches: 6. The CDR3 DNA follows: TGTGCCAGTAGTCGGGGACAGGGGGCGTATGAGCAGTACTTC. Translated, it gives CASSRGQGAYEQYF. The variable domain in full, with the rest retrieved from reference TRBV19 and TRBJ2-7, is DGGITQSPKYLFRKEGQNVTLSCEQNLNHDAMYWYRQDPGQGLRLIYYSQIVNDFQKGDIAEGYSVSREKKESFPLTVTSAQKNPTAFYLCASSRGQGAYEQYFGPGTRLTVT.

The V gene is TRBV6-5, the J gene TRBJ2-5; no definite D call. V lost 0 bases to trimming and J lost 5 bases, with 1 base between them. This CDR3 is 11 amino acids long. Germline CDR1 is MNHEY and CDR2 is SVGAGI. The CDR3 coding sequence is TGTGCCAGCAGTTACTCGGAGACCCAGTACTTC. It translates to CASSYSETQYF.

The chain joins TRBV6-5 to TRBJ2-7; possibly TRBD2 for D (5 bases). Looked up from germline, CDR1 is MNHEY and CDR2 is SVGAGI. The CDR3 length is 13 residues. Trimming shortened V by 1 base and J by 7 bases, and 11 bases separated the two germline ends. CDR3 sequence reads: CASSYLRTGEQYF. The DNA of the CDR3 is TGTGCCAGCAGTTACTTACGAACGGGAGAGCAGTACTTC.

The table lists this clone with a count of one. The chain employs TRBV5-4 and TRBJ2-3, with D unclear. CDR3 size: 16 residues. The germline V gene has CDR1 SGHNT and CDR2 YYREEE (reference sequence). Trimming took off 4 bases at V and 3 bases at J, with 18 bases between the two ends. CDR3 region: CASSKPWGLGTDTQYF. Here the CDR3 DNA reads TGTGCCAGCAGCAAACCATGGGGATTGGGGACAGATACGCAGTATTTT.

In this sample, this clone turned up once. The CDR3 loop reads CASSLGGQGSVNQPQHF. Written as DNA, the CDR3 is TGCGCCAGCAGCTTGGGGGGACAGGGGAGTGTTAATCAGCCCCAGCATTTT. The chain couples TRBV5-1 to TRBJ1-5, with 10 positions matching TRBD1. This CDR3 contains 17 residues. From germline, CDR1 is SGHRS and CDR2 YFSETQ. Losses at the gene ends were 0 bases for V and 4 bases for J; bases not matched to a gene: 7.

The chain recombines TRBV2 with TRBJ1-6; TRBD1 is a possible D gene (6 bases). CDR3 length: 14 residues. The V and J ends lost 7 bases and 10 bases respectively, with 17 bases between them. Germline V lookup: CDR1 SNHLY, CDR2 FYNNEI. The CDR3 loop reads CASTEGGAGSPLHF. In DNA form, the CDR3 reads TGTGCCAGCACCGAGGGGGGGGCTGGGTCACCCCTCCACTTT.

Written as DNA, the CDR3 is TGTGCCAGCAGCTTTATAGTGGGCCGCATTCAGTACTTC. Its translation is CASSFIVGRIQYF. This chain connects TRBV7-9 to TRBJ2-4; no clear D. Germline V CDR1 and CDR2: SEHNR, FQNEAQ (reference sequence). The CDR3 covers 13 residues. Between the trimmed V and J ends, which lost 3 bases and 9 bases, there was a span of 12 bases.

The chain combines TRBV5-1 with TRBJ1-4, with a weak D call TRBD1 (5 bases). This CDR3 is built from 14 residues. Germline loops: CDR1 SGHRS, CDR2 YFSETQ. Trimming stripped 0 bases from V and 6 bases from J, with 9 bases between. DNA of the CDR3: TGCGCCAGCAGCTTGGCCGAGGGGTATGAAAAACTGTTTTTT. This translates into CASSLAEGYEKLFF.

The chain recombines TRBV6-1 with TRBJ1-4; 9 nucleotides match TRBD1. Germline values: CDR1 MNHNS, CDR2 SASEGT. J gave up 8 bases and V 8 bases, and 9 bases lay outside the gene matches. This CDR3 has 14 amino acids. CDR3 DNA: TGTGCCAGCGGAAACAGGGGGCTGGAAGAAAAACTGTTTTTT. The encoded protein is CASGNRGLEEKLFF.

The chain links TRBV5-1 to TRBJ2-2; TRBD2 matches 10 bases. The germline CDR1 and CDR2 sequences are SGHRS and YFSETQ. V shed 3 bases and J 5 bases; nucleotides not matched to a gene: 7. The CDR3 contains 16 residues. The CDR3 nucleotides are TGCGCCAGCAGCTACCTAGCGGGAGAGAGGACCGGGGAGCTGTTTTTT. Amino acid sequence: CASSYLAGERTGELFF.

This clone was counted a single time. The chain combines TRBV19 with TRBJ1-2; D ambiguous. Germline CDR1 reads LNHDA; CDR2 reads SQIVND (reference sequence). The CDR3 spans 13 residues. V was shortened by 5 bases and J by 5 bases, with 12 bases between the two germline ends. CDR3: CASSPSENYGYTF. In DNA form, the CDR3 reads TGTGCCAGTAGTCCGTCGGAAAATTATGGCTACACCTTC.

As DNA, the CDR3 is TGTGCTAGTGGTTTGGCTCTGAACACTGAAGCTTTCTTT. As protein: CASGLALNTEAFF. This chain uses TRBV12-5 with TRBJ1-1; D not resolved. There are 13 residues in the CDR3. Trimming took off 1 base at V and 0 bases at J, with 3 bases between the two ends. CDR1 and CDR2 from the germline V gene are LGHNT and FRNRAP.

The genes are TRBV14 and TRBJ1-5; TRBD1 matches 7 bases. This CDR3 spans 14 amino acids. V shed 3 bases and J 3 bases; nucleotides not matched to a gene: 2. The germline V gene has CDR1 SGHDN and CDR2 FVKESK. The CDR3 is CASSQTGFNQPQHF. CDR3 coding DNA: TGTGCCAGCAGCCAGACAGGGTTCAATCAGCCCCAGCATTTT.

This rearrangement joins TRBV9 to TRBJ2-7, with 11 bases identical to TRBD2. This CDR3 contains 16 residues. Germline V gives CDR1 SGDLS, CDR2 YYNGEE. The ends lost 0 bases at V and 3 bases at J; junction bases unmatched: 5. CDR3: CASSVDLLAGVYEQYF. CDR3 DNA: TGTGCCAGCAGCGTAGACCTACTAGCGGGAGTCTACGAGCAGTACTTC.

The rearrangement joins TRBV5-4 to TRBJ2-5, with 7 nucleotides matching TRBD2. The J segment lost 3 bases and the V segment lost 3 bases, leaving 2 bases of the junction unmatched. Per germline, CDR1 SGHNT and CDR2 YYREEE (reference sequence). The CDR3 contains 13 residues. The CDR3 protein is CASSSLAKETQYF. The CDR3 DNA sequence: TGTGCCAGCAGCTCACTAGCGAAAGAGACCCAGTACTTC. Looking up the rest from reference TRBV5-4 and TRBJ2-5 gives the full variable domain: ETGVTQSPTHLIKTRGQQVTLRCSSQSGHNTVSWYQQALGQGPQFIFQYYREEENGRGNFPPRFSGLQFPNYSSELNVNALELDDSALYLCASSSLAKETQYFGPGTRLLVL.

The chain employs TRBV7-9 and TRBJ2-7; tentatively, D is TRBD1 (6 bases). The length of the CDR3 is 14 residues. CDR1 and CDR2 (germline): SEHNR, FQNEAQ (reference sequence). Trimming cost V 5 bases and J 6 bases, with 17 bases left between them. CDR3 in amino acids: CASSLLTGWGEQYF. The CDR3 DNA reads TGTGCCAGCAGCCTCCTGACAGGTTGGGGCGAGCAGTACTTC.

The chain combines TRBV11-3 with TRBJ2-5, with 11 bases identical to TRBD2. Germline loops: CDR1 SGHNT, CDR2 YENEEA. Trimming removed 6 bases from V and 0 bases from J; junction bases left unmatched: 9. The CDR3 is 17 residues long. The chain's CDR3 is CASSTGTSGAYQETQYF. CDR3 bases: TGTGCCAGCAGTACCGGGACTAGCGGAGCGTACCAAGAGACCCAGTACTTC.

The CDR3 coding sequence is TGTGCCAGCAGTGGGGCCGACACTGGAAACACCATATATTTT. Its protein product is CASSGADTGNTIYF. The genes are TRBV6-1 and TRBJ1-3, with D unresolved. V was cut by 4 bases and J by 2 bases, with 9 bases left in between. CDR3 length: 14 residues. Germline CDR1 is MNHNS and CDR2 is SASEGT.

V usage is TRBV19 and J usage is TRBJ2-3, with D perhaps TRBD1 or TRBD2 (7 bases each). The germline CDR1 and CDR2 sequences are LNHDA and SQIVND (reference sequence). The ends were cut back, 6 bases at V and 3 bases at J, with 16 bases in the middle. This CDR3 has 15 residues. Here the CDR3 DNA reads TGTGCCAGTAGGCCCAGGGGGGAGGGGACAGATACGCAGTATTTT. It is translated as CASRPRGEGTDTQYF.

The chain has TRBV27 and TRBJ2-3; 10 bases map to TRBD2. In germline, CDR1 is MNHEY, CDR2 SMNVEV (reference sequence). This CDR3 has 16 residues. V lost 7 bases, J lost 9 bases, and 16 bases stayed unmatched. The CDR3 DNA sequence: TGTGCCAGCATCAAACGGGGGGCTAGCGGGGGCGGGACGCAGTATTTT. It is translated as CASIKRGASGGGTQYF.

The rearrangement links TRBV4-3 to TRBJ2-5, with 12 nucleotides matching TRBD2. The CDR3 is made up of 18 amino acids. Looked up from germline, CDR1 is LGHNA and CDR2 is YSLEER. V was pared by 2 bases and J by 1 base, with 8 bases of the junction left unmatched. The CDR3 bases are TGCGCCAGCAGCCAAAGCCCCCTACTAGCGGGAGGCCAAGAGACCCAGTACTTC. Translating gives CASSQSPLLAGGQETQYF.

The chain joins TRBV21-1 to TRBJ2-2; the DNA was not used to check the table's D call, TRBD1. TRBV21-1 is noted as a pseudogene. The CDR3 has 16 residues. CDR3 sequence reads: CASSRRTGEGTGELFF. In DNA, the CDR3 is TGTGCCAGCAGCAGAAGGACAGGGGAGGGTACCGGGGAGCTGTTTTTT.

This sequence joins TRBV7-9 and TRBJ2-1; unclear D gene. V was cut by 1 base and J by 7 bases, with 8 bases left in between. Germline lookup yields CDR1 SEHNR and CDR2 FQNEAQ (reference sequence). This CDR3 comprises 13 residues. The CDR3 DNA follows: TGTGCCAGCAGCTTAGTCTCTATGAATGAGCAGTTCTTC. Its protein is CASSLVSMNEQFF. Combining the CDR3 with reference TRBV7-9 and TRBJ2-1 gives the whole variable domain DTGVSQNPRHKITKRGQNVTFRCDPISEHNRLYWYRQTLGQGPEFLTYFQNEAQLEKSRLLSDRFSAERPKGSFSTLEIQRTEQGDSAMYLCASSLVSMNEQFFGPGTRLTVL.

The chain's CDR3 is CASSLAQGSGELFF. The CDR3 nucleotides are TGCGCCAGCAGCTTGGCCCAAGGATCCGGGGAGCTGTTTTTT. The chain links TRBV5-1 to TRBJ2-2, with D hard to call. The germline CDR1 and CDR2 sequences are SGHRS and YFSETQ. The CDR3 has 14 amino acids. V was shortened by 0 bases and J by 6 bases, with 9 bases between the two germline ends. The full variable domain, rest sourced from reference TRBV5-1 and TRBJ2-2, is KAGVTQTPRYLIKTRGQQVTLSCSPISGHRSVSWYQQTPGQGLQFLFEYFSETQRNKGNFPGRFSGRQFSNSRSEMNVSTLELGDSALYLCASSLAQGSGELFFGEGSRLTVL.

The J gene is TRBJ2-2, the V gene TRBV6-1; TRBD1 might be the D (6 bases). Germline V gene data show CDR1 as MNHNS and CDR2 as SASEGT. Between the trimmed V and J ends, which lost 4 bases and 0 bases, there was a span of 9 bases. The CDR3 length is 15 residues. In DNA, the CDR3 is TGTGCCAGCAGTGCGGGGACAACGAACACCGGGGAGCTGTTTTTT. Its protein is CASSAGTTNTGELFF.